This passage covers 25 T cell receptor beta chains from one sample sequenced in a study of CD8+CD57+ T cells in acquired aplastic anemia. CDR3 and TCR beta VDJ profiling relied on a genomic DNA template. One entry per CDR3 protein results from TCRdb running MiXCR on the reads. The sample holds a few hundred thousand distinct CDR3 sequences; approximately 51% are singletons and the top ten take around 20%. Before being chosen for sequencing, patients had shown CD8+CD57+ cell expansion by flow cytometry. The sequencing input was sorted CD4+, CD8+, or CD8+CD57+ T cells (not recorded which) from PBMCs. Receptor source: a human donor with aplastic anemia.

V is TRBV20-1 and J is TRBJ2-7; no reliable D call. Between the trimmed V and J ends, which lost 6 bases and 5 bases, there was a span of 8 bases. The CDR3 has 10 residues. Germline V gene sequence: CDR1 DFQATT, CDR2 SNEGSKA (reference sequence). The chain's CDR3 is CSAASDEQYF. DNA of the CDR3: TGCAGTGCGGCTTCAGACGAGCAGTACTTC.

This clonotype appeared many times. Written as DNA, the CDR3 is TGTGCCAGCAGCCATGCTAGCGGAAGTCGCACAGATACGCAGTATTTT. Amino acids: CASSHASGSRTDTQYF. V is TRBV3-1 and J is TRBJ2-3, with TRBD2 matching over 7 bases. The CDR3 length is 16 residues. CDR1 is LGHDT and CDR2 is YNNKEL in the germline V gene (reference sequence). V lost 3 bases and J lost 1; bases outside the gene matches: 7.

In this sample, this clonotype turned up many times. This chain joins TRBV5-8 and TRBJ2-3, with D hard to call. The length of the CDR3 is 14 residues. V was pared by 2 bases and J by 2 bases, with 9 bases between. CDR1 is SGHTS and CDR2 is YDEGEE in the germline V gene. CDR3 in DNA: TGTGCCAGCAGCTTCAGTCCTCACACAGATACGCAGTATTTT. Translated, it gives CASSFSPHTDTQYF.

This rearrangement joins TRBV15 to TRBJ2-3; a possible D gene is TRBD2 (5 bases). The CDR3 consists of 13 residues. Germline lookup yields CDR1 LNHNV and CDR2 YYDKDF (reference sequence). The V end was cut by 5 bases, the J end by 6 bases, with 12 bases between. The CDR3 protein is CATSGTAGDTQYF. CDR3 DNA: TGTGCCACCAGCGGTACGGCGGGTGATACGCAGTATTTT.

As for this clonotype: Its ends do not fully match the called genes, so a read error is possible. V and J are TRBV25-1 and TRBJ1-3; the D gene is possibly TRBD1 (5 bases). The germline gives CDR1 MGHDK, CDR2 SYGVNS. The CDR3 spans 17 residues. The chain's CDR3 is CASSEGYGGMSGSTIYF. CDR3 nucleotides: TGTGCCAGCAGTGAGGGGTACGGGGGGATGAGTGGAAGCACCATATATTTT.

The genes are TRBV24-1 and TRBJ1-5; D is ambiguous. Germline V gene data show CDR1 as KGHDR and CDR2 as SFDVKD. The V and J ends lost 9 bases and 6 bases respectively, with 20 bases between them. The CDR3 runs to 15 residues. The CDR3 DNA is TGTGCCACCCCGTGGGCTGCGGGTTTGGGTCAGCCCCAGCATTTT. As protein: CATPWAAGLGQPQHF.

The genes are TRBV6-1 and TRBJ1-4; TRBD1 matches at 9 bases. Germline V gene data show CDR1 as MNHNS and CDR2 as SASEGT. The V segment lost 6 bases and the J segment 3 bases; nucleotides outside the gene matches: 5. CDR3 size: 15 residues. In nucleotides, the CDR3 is TGTGCCAGCAGGGGACAGGGTCAGGCTAATGAAAAACTGTTTTTT. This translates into CASRGQGQANEKLFF.

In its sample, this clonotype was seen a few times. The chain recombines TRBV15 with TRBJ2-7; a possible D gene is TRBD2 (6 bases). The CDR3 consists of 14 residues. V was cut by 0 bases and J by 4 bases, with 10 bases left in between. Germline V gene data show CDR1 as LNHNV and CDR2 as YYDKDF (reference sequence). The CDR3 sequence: CATSRDLEGYEQYF. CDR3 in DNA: TGTGCCACCAGCAGAGATCTGGAGGGATACGAGCAGTACTTC.

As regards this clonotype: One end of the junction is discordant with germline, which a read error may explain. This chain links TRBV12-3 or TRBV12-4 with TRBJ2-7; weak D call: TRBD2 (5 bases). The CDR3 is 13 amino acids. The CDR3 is CASSLGLIYEQYF. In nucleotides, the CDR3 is TGTGCCAGCAGCTTAGGACTGATCTACGAGCAGTACTTC.

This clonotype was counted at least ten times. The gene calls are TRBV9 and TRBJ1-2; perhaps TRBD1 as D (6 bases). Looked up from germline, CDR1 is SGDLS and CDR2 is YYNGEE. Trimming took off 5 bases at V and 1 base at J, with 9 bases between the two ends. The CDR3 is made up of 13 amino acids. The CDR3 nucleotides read TGTGCCAGCAGTGGACAGTTTAACTATGGCTACACCTTC. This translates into CASSGQFNYGYTF.

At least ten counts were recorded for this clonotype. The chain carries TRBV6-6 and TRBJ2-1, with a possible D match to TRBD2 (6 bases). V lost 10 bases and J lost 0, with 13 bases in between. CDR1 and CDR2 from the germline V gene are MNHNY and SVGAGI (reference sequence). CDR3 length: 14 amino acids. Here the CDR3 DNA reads TGTGCCACTGGGGGGTCTAGCTCCTACAATGAGCAGTTCTTC. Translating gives CATGGSSSYNEQFF.

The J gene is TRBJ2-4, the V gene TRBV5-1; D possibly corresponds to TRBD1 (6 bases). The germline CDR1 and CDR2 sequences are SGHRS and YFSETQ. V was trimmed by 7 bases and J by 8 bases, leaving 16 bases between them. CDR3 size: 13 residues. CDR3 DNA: TGCGCCAGCCGACGACAGGCCGAGGACATTCAGTACTTC. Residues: CASRRQAEDIQYF.

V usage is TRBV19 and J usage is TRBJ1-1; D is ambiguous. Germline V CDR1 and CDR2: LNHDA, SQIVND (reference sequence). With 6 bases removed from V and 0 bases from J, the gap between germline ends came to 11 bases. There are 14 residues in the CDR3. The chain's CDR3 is CASSTSLLNTEAFF. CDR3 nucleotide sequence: TGTGCCAGTAGCACATCCCTCCTGAACACTGAAGCTTTCTTT.

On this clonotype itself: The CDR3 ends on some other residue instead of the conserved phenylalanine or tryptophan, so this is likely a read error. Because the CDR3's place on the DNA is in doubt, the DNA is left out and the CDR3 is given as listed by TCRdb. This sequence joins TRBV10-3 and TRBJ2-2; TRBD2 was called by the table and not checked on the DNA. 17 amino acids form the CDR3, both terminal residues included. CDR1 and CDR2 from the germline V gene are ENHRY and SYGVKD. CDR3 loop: CAISESRSGGGRDEQFY.

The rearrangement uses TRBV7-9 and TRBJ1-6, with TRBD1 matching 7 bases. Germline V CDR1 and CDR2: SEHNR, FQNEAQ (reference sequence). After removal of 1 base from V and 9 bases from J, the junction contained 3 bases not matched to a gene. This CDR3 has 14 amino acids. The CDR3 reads CASSLDGTVSPLHF. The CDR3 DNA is TGTGCCAGCAGCTTAGATGGGACAGTTTCACCCCTCCACTTT.

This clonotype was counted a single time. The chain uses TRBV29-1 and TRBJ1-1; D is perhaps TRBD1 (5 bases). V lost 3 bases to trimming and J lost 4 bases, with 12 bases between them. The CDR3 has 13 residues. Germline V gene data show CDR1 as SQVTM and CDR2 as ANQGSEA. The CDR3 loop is CSVEARGVTEAFF. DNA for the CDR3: TGCAGCGTTGAGGCCAGAGGGGTCACTGAAGCTTTCTTT.

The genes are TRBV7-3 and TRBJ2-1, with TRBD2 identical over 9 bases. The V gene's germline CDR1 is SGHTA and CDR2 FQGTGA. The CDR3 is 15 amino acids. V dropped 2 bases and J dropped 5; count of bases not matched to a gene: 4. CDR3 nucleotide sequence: TGTGCCAGCAGCTTAGATGCTAGCGGGGACAATGAGCAGTTCTTC. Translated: CASSLDASGDNEQFF.

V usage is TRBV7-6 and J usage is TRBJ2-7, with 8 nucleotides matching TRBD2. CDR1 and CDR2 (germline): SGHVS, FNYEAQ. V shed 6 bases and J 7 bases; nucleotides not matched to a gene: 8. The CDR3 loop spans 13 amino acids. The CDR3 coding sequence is TGTGCCAGCAGTCAGGGGCCTAGCGGGGAGCAGTACTTC. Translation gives CASSQGPSGEQYF.

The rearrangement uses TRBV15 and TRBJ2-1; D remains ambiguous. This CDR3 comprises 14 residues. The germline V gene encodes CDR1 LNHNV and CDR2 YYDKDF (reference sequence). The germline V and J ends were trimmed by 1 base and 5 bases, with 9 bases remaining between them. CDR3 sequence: CATSRVSGNNEQFF. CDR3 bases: TGTGCCACCAGCAGAGTATCCGGTAACAATGAGCAGTTCTTC. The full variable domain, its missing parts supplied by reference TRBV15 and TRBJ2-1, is DAMVIQNPRYQVTQFGKPVTLSCSQTLNHNVMYWYQQKSSQAPKLLFHYYDKDFNNEADTPDNFQSRRPNTSFCFLDIRSPGLGDTAMYLCATSRVSGNNEQFFGPGTRLTVL.

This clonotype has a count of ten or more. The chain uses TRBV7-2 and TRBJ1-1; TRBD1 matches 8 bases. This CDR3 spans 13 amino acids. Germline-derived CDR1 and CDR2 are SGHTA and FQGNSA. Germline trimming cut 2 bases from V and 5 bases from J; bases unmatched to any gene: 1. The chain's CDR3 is CASSLRQGTEAFF. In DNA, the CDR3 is TGTGCCAGCAGCTTACGACAGGGGACTGAAGCTTTCTTT.

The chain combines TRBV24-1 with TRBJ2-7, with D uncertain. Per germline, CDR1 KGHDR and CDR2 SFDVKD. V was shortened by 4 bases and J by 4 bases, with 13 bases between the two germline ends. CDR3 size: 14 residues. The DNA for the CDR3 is TGTGCCACCAGTGAGGCCACCCAGCTTTACGAGCAGTACTTC. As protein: CATSEATQLYEQYF.

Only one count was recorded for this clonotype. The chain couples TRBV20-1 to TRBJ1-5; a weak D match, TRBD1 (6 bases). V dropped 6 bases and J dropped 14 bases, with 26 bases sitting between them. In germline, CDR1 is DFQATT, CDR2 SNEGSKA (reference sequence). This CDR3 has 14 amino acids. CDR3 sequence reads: CSALPLAGGPNEHF. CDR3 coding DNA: TGCAGTGCGCTCCCACTAGCGGGGGGGCCTAACGAGCATTTT.

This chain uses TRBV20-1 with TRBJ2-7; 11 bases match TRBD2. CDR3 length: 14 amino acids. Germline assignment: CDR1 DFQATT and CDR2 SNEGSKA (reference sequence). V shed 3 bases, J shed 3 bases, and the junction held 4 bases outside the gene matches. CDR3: CSARLAGGNYEQYF. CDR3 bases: TGCAGTGCTAGGTTAGCGGGGGGGAACTACGAGCAGTACTTC.

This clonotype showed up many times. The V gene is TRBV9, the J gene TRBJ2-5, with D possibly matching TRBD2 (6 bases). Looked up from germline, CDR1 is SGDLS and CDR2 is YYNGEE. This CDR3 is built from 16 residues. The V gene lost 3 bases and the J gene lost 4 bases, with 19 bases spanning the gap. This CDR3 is CASSAEVAGGVETQYF. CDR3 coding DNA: TGTGCCAGCAGCGCGGAGGTCGCAGGCGGGGTAGAGACCCAGTACTTC.

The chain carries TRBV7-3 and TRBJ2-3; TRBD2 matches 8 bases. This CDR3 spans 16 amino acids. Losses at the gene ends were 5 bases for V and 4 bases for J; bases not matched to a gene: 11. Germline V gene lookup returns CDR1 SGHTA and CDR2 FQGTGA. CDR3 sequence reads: CASSLKVPAGADTQYF. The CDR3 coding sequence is TGTGCCAGCAGCCTAAAGGTCCCAGCGGGAGCAGATACGCAGTATTTT. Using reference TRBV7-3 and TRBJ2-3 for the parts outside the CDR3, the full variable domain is GAGVSQTPSNKVTEKGKYVELRCDPISGHTALYWYRQSLGQGPEFLIYFQGTGAADDSGLPNDRFFAVRPEGSVSTLKIQRTERGDSAVYLCASSLKVPAGADTQYFGPGTRLTVL.